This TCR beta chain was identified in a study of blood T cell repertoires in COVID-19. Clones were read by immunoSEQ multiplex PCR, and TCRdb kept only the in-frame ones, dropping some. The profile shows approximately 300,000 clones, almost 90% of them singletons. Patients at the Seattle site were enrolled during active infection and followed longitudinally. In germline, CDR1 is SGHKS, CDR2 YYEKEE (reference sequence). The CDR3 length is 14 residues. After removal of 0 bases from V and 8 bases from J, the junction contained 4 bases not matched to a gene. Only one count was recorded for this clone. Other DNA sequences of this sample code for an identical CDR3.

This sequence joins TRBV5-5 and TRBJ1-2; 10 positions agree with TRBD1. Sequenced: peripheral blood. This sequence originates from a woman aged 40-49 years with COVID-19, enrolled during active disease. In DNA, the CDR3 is TGTGCCAGCAGCTTGGGACAGGGGGCTGGCGGCTACACCTTC. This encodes CASSLGQGAGGYTF.